These 2 T cell receptor beta chains were sequenced from one sample in a study of T cells after yellow fever vaccination. TCRdb fed the 5' RACE reads into MiXCR, producing one record per CDR3 protein. The top ten hold 15% of the sample, which has a few hundred thousand distinct CDR3 sequences, 6.2% seen once. Source: PBMCs, taken 5 days after the yellow fever booster vaccination. These receptors were taken from a young man who received the YFV17D yellow fever vaccine.

This clonotype was counted only a few times. V and J are TRBV30 and TRBJ2-7; 9 bases match TRBD1. The CDR3 is 13 amino acids. With V trimmed by 5 bases and J by 7 bases, 9 bases remained unmatched. CDR1 and CDR2 (germline): GTSNPN, SVGIG (reference sequence). CDR3 protein: CAWSGTGSGEQYF. For the CDR3, the DNA is TGTGCCTGGTCCGGGACAGGGTCGGGGGAGCAGTACTTC.

The chain carries TRBV29-1 and TRBJ2-5; D unclear. V lost 4 bases and J 3 bases, leaving 6 bases between the germline ends. The CDR3 has 11 residues. In germline, CDR1 is SQVTM, CDR2 ANQGSEA. DNA of the CDR3: TGCAGCGTTGGTGAGGAAGAGACCCAGTACTTC. Protein product: CSVGEEETQYF.